The 21 T cell receptor beta chains below come from one sample, sequenced in a study of blood T cell repertoires in COVID-19. Method: immunoSEQ multiplex PCR; TCRdb's copy keeps in-frame clones and lacks some. The repertoire holds some 250,000 clones, with roughly 90% as singletons. Sequencing input: PBMCs or T cells enriched from blood (not recorded which). These receptors came from a man in his forties who had recovered from COVID-19.

This sequence joins TRBV18 and TRBJ2-3; maybe TRBD1 (6 bases). V was trimmed by 4 bases and J by 6 bases, leaving 11 bases between them. Germline values: CDR1 KGHSH, CDR2 LQKENI. The CDR3 contains 13 residues. CDR3 sequence reads: CASSRGRTDTQYF. As DNA, the CDR3 is TGTGCCAGCTCACGGGGGCGAACGGATACGCAGTATTTT.

The chain carries TRBV14 and TRBJ2-2; no clear D gene. The CDR3 consists of 16 residues. Germline CDR1 is SGHDN and CDR2 is FVKESK. V lost 0 bases to trimming and J lost 0 bases, with 8 bases between them. CDR3 residues: CASSQESAANTGELFF. CDR3 bases: TGTGCCAGCAGCCAAGAATCCGCGGCGAACACCGGGGAGCTGTTTTTT.

The chain is built from TRBV5-1 and TRBJ2-2, with 9 bases aligning to TRBD2. V trimming: 2 bases; J trimming: 0 bases; junction bases outside the gene matches: 8. Germline CDR1 and CDR2: SGHRS and YFSETQ. The CDR3 loop spans 18 amino acids. CDR3: CASSLLAGANSNTGELFF. The DNA of the CDR3 is TGCGCCAGCAGCTTACTAGCGGGCGCAAATTCGAACACCGGGGAGCTGTTTTTT.

The chain combines TRBV10-3 with TRBJ2-7; tentative D call: TRBD1 (6 bases). V was trimmed by 6 bases and J by 5 bases, leaving 20 bases between them. CDR3 length: 15 amino acids. Germline CDR1 reads ENHRY; CDR2 reads SYGVKD. The CDR3: CAISIQVRTVNEQYF. As DNA, the CDR3 is TGTGCCATCAGCATCCAGGTCAGGACAGTAAACGAGCAGTACTTC.

This CDR3 reads CASSTSGTGLYGYTF. The CDR3, as DNA: TGTGCCAGCAGCACCTCCGGGACAGGCCTCTATGGCTACACCTTC. The J gene is TRBJ1-2, the V gene TRBV5-6; TRBD1 matches at 8 bases. Germline V gene lookup returns CDR1 SGHDT and CDR2 YYEEEE. The CDR3 is made up of 15 amino acids. With V trimmed by 4 bases and J by 4 bases, 9 bases remained unmatched.

The chain uses TRBV11-2 and TRBJ2-7; TRBD1 agrees at 8 bases. Looked up from germline, CDR1 is SGHAT and CDR2 is FQNNGV. Trimming at V came to 5 bases and at J to 0 bases, leaving 9 bases not matched to a gene. This CDR3 region has 16 residues. Here the CDR3 DNA reads TGTGCCAGCAGCCCCAATCTGGGACAGGTCTCCTACGAGCAGTACTTC. Amino acids: CASSPNLGQVSYEQYF.

The gene calls are TRBV5-1 and TRBJ2-3; TRBD2 is a possible D gene (8 bases). The V and J ends lost 0 bases and 2 bases respectively, with 28 bases between them. CDR3 length: 21 residues. Germline V gene data show CDR1 as SGHRS and CDR2 as YFSETQ. CDR3 loop: CASSLAGTDLQVAGFTDTQYF. The DNA of the CDR3 is TGCGCCAGCAGCTTGGCCGGGACAGACTTACAGGTAGCGGGGTTCACAGATACGCAGTATTTT.

The chain joins TRBV27 to TRBJ1-4; D is uncertain. V was cut by 4 bases and J by 0 bases, with 6 bases left in between. This CDR3 comprises 14 residues. The germline gives CDR1 MNHEY, CDR2 SMNVEV (reference sequence). CDR3 amino acids: CASSSIATNEKLFF. The CDR3 DNA reads TGTGCCAGCAGTTCAATTGCAACTAATGAAAAACTGTTTTTT. Full variable domain (rest looked up from reference TRBV27 and TRBJ1-4): EAQVTQNPRYLITVTGKKLTVTCSQNMNHEYMSWYRQDPGLGLRQIYYSMNVEVTDKGDVPEGYKVSRKEKRNFPLILESPSPNQTSLYFCASSSIATNEKLFFGSGTQLSVL.

This chain uses TRBV6-6 with TRBJ2-5, with 7 nucleotides matching TRBD2. CDR1 is MNHNY, CDR2 SVGAGI, per germline (reference sequence). Losses at the gene ends were 1 base for V and 2 bases for J; bases not matched to a gene: 1. The CDR3 runs 14 residues. This CDR3 is CASSYWGGQETQYF. In nucleotides, the CDR3 is TGTGCCAGCAGTTACTGGGGGGGACAAGAGACCCAGTACTTC.

The rearrangement links TRBV7-6 to TRBJ2-2, with D maybe TRBD2 (6 bases). Germline V gene lookup returns CDR1 SGHVS and CDR2 FNYEAQ. The V end was cut by 1 base, the J end by 0 bases, with 9 bases between. The CDR3 consists of 16 residues. This CDR3 is CASSLVGRSNTGELFF. CDR3 bases: TGTGCCAGCAGCTTAGTCGGGAGATCGAACACCGGGGAGCTGTTTTTT.

The rearrangement uses TRBV6-2 or TRBV6-3 and TRBJ2-5; weak D call: TRBD1 (5 bases). This CDR3 has 12 amino acids. Trimming took off 5 bases at V and 1 base at J, with 5 bases between the two ends. Germline CDR1 and CDR2: MNHEY and SVGEGT. This chain's CDR3 is CASSDSQETQYF. The CDR3, as DNA: TGTGCCAGCAGTGACAGCCAAGAGACCCAGTACTTC.

V is TRBV19 and J is TRBJ1-1; TRBD1 agrees at 7 bases. From germline, CDR1 is LNHDA and CDR2 SQIVND (reference sequence). This CDR3 is built from 15 residues. Germline trimming cut 5 bases from V and 1 base from J; bases unmatched to any gene: 7. The chain's CDR3 is CASSRPGGPNTEAFF. In DNA form, the CDR3 reads TGTGCCAGTAGTCGTCCAGGGGGTCCGAACACTGAAGCTTTCTTT.

This clone appeared once. This chain joins TRBV12-5 and TRBJ2-1; tentative D call: TRBD1 (5 bases). Between the trimmed V and J ends, which lost 8 bases and 4 bases, there was a span of 12 bases. Per the germline V gene, CDR1 is LGHNT and CDR2 is FRNRAP. CDR3 length: 13 amino acids. The CDR3 DNA reads TGTGCTAGTCTGGGGCAGACGTACAATGAGCAGTTCTTC. Translated, it gives CASLGQTYNEQFF.

V gene TRBV15 combines with J gene TRBJ2-7; 9 nucleotides align to TRBD2. CDR1 and CDR2 from the germline V gene are LNHNV and YYDKDF (reference sequence). J lost 6 bases, V lost 4 bases, and 10 bases had no gene match. This CDR3 spans 15 amino acids. CDR3 protein: CATSKAVIAGAEQYF. Written as DNA, the CDR3 is TGTGCCACCAGCAAGGCGGTGATAGCGGGAGCCGAGCAGTACTTC.

This clone was seen only once. The chain has TRBV5-1 and TRBJ2-1; TRBD2 matches at 8 bases. The V gene end was trimmed by 7 bases and the J gene end by 9 bases; junction bases not matched to a gene: 9. CDR1 and CDR2 from the germline V gene are SGHRS and YFSETQ. The CDR3 is 13 residues long. CDR3 amino acids: CASHTGGRSEQFF. In DNA, the CDR3 is TGCGCCAGCCACACGGGAGGGCGGAGTGAGCAGTTCTTC.

The chain links TRBV7-2 to TRBJ1-6; TRBD1 agrees at 8 bases. The junction had 5 bases not matched to a gene; V was cut back by 7 bases and J by 6 bases. CDR1 and CDR2 from the germline V gene are SGHTA and FQGNSA. The CDR3 spans 14 residues. The DNA for the CDR3 is TGTGCCAGCAACCTGGACAGGGTTAATTCACCCCTCCACTTT. Translation gives CASNLDRVNSPLHF.

V and J are TRBV28 and TRBJ2-2; 8 bases are a match to TRBD2. This CDR3 is 15 amino acids long. The V gene end was trimmed by 6 bases and the J gene end by 5 bases; junction bases not matched to a gene: 8. In germline, CDR1 is MDHEN, CDR2 SYDVKM. CDR3 sequence: CASRKEGGRTGELFF. CDR3 DNA: TGTGCCAGCAGAAAGGAGGGCGGGAGGACCGGGGAGCTGTTTTTT.

The V and J genes are TRBV20-1 and TRBJ1-5; D possibly corresponds to TRBD1 (5 bases). This CDR3 region has 16 residues. CDR1 is DFQATT, CDR2 SNEGSKA, per germline (reference sequence). Trimming removed 3 bases from V and 0 bases from J, with 15 bases in between. CDR3 protein: CSASTFGGNSNQPQHF. As DNA, the CDR3 is TGCAGTGCTAGTACTTTTGGGGGGAATAGCAATCAGCCCCAGCATTTT.

Only one count was recorded for this clone. This chain uses TRBV29-1 with TRBJ2-1, with 7 nucleotides matching TRBD1. This CDR3 is built from 12 residues. The germline CDR1 and CDR2 sequences are SQVTM and ANQGSEA. J lost 7 bases, V lost 3 bases, and 3 bases had no gene match. In DNA, the CDR3 is TGCAGCGTTGATGACAGGGTTAATGAGCAGTTCTTC. This encodes CSVDDRVNEQFF.

V and J are TRBV30 and TRBJ1-5; tentative D call: TRBD1 (6 bases). This CDR3 spans 15 amino acids. V lost 1 base and J 0 bases, leaving 10 bases between the germline ends. Germline lookup yields CDR1 GTSNPN and CDR2 SVGIG (reference sequence). CDR3 sequence reads: CAWSGTDHSNQPQHF. CDR3 nucleotides: TGTGCCTGGAGTGGGACAGATCATAGCAATCAGCCCCAGCATTTT.

The chain's CDR3 is CASSSQTADSFVTYEQYF. CDR3 sequence (DNA): TGTGCCAGCAGCAGCCAGACTGCCGACAGTTTCGTGACCTACGAGCAGTACTTC. The V call is TRBV11-2, the J call TRBJ2-7, with D possibly matching TRBD1 (5 bases). The CDR3 sequence is 18 residues long. The germline V and J ends were trimmed by 5 bases and 2 bases, with 25 bases remaining between them. CDR1 is SGHAT and CDR2 is FQNNGV in the germline V gene. The whole variable domain, filled in from reference TRBV11-2 and TRBJ2-7, reads EAGVAQSPRYKIIEKRQSVAFWCNPISGHATLYWYQQILGQGPKLLIQFQNNGVVDDSQLPKDRFSAERLKGVDSTLKIQPAKLEDSAVYLCASSSQTADSFVTYEQYFGPGTRLTVT.